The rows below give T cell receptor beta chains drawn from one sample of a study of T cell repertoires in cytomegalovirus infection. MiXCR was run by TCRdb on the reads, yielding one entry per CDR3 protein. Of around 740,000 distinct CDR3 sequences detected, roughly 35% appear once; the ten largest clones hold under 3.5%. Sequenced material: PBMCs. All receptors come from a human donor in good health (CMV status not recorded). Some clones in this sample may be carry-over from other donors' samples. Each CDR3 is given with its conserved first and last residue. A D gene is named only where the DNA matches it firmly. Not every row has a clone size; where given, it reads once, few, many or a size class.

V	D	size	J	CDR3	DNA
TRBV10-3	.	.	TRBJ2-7	CAISESPDYEQYF	TGTGCCATCAGTGAGTCTCCAGATTACGAGCAGTACTTC
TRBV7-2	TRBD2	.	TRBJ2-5	CASSLDGPGGLETQYF	TGTGCCAGCAGCTTAGATGGCCCGGGAGGATTGGAGACCCAGTACTTC
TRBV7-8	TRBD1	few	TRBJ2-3	CASSRTGVTDTQYF	TGTGCCAGCAGCCGCACAGGGGTCACAGATACGCAGTATTTT
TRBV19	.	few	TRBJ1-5	CASSMAPVPSNQPQHF	TGTGCCAGTAGTATGGCCCCGGTCCCTAGCAATCAGCCCCAGCATTTT
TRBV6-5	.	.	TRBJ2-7	CASSSPGVGSYEQYF	TGTGCCAGCAGTTCTCCGGGAGTCGGTTCCTACGAGCAGTACTTC
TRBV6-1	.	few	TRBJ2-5	CASSSILGVQETQYF	TGTGCCAGCAGTTCTATCCTGGGGGTTCAAGAGACCCAGTACTTC
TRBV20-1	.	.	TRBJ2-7	CSASVRDGCYEQYF	TGCAGTGCTTCGGTACGAGATGGCTGCTACGAGCAGTACTTC
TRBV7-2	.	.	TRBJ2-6	CASSVDSGANVLTF	TGTGCCAGCAGCGTTGATTCTGGGGCCAACGTCCTGACTTTC
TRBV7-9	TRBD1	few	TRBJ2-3	CASSKPGTDSDTQYF	TGTGCCAGCAGCAAGCCCGGGACAGATTCAGATACGCAGTATTTT
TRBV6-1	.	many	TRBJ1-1	CASSVQGLNTEAFF	TGTGCCAGCAGTGTACAGGGTCTAAACACTGAAGCTTTCTTT
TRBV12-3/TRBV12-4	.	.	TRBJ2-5	CASSARGGGGETQYF	TGTGCCAGCAGTGCCCGAGGAGGGGGCGGAGAGACCCAGTACTTC
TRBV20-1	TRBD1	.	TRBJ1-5	CSVIHGTGGPINNQPQHF	TGCAGTGTAATCCATGGGACAGGGGGGCCCATAAACAATCAGCCCCAGCATTTT
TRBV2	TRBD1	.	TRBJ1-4	CASTWTGKGELFF	TGTGCCAGCACCTGGACAGGGAAGGGAGAACTGTTTTTT
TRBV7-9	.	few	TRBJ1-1	CASSLDEAFF	TGTGCTAGCAGCTTGGATGAAGCTTTCTTT
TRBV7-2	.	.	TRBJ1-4	CASSPRLRWETINEKLFF	TGTGCCAGCAGCCCCCGGCTTCGGTGGGAGACGATTAATGAAAAACTGTTTTTT
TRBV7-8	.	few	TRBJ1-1	CASSLSSRGGAEAFF	TGTGCCAGCAGCTTATCATCACGAGGAGGGGCTGAAGCTTTCTTT
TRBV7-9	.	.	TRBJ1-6	CASSFPTGAMDSPLHF	TGTGCCAGCAGCTTCCCAACCGGGGCGATGGATTCACCCCTCCACTTT
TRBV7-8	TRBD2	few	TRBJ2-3	CASSLSGLAGDESAADTQYF	TGTGCCAGCAGCTTATCCGGACTAGCGGGAGATGAATCGGCTGCAGATACGCAGTATTTT
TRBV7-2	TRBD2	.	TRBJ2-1	CASGREGRGGEQFF	TGTGCCAGCGGGCGGGAGGGCCGAGGGGGTGAGCAGTTCTTC
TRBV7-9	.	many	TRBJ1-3	CASSPSGPRNYTIYF	TGTGCCAGCAGCCCCTCCGGGCCGCGAAACTACACCATATATTTT
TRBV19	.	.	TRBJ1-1	CAISITGGASTEAFF	TGTGCCATTAGTATAACGGGCGGGGCATCCACTGAAGCTTTCTTT
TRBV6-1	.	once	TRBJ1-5	CASSPQNWYRSNQPQHF	TGTGCCAGCAGCCCCCAAAATTGGTACCGTAGCAATCAGCCCCAGCATTTT
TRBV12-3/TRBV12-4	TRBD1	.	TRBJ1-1	CASSSTGRGAEAFF	TGTGCCAGCAGTTCGACAGGGCGAGGCGCTGAAGCTTTCTTT
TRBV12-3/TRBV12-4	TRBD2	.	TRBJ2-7	CASSFSGGVVREQYF	TGTGCCAGCAGTTTTAGCGGGGGGGTGGTTCGCGAGCAGTACTTC
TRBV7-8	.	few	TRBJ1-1	CASSLVKLGSLEAFF	TGTGCCAGCAGCTTAGTGAAACTCGGATCACTTGAAGCTTTCTTT
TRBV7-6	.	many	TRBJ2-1	CASSLVSPYNEQFF	TGTGCCAGCAGCTTAGTCTCCCCATACAATGAGCAGTTCTTC
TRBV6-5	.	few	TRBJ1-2	CASSRPGRNYGYTF	TGTGCCAGCAGTCGCCCAGGACGGAACTATGGCTACACCTTC
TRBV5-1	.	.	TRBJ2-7	CASSSGLLVSYEQYF	TGCGCCAGCAGCTCGGGACTTTTGGTCTCCTACGAGCAGTACTTC
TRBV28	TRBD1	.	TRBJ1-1	CASSSQGAQLYIEAFF	TGTGCCAGCAGTTCACAGGGGGCGCAGCTCTATATTGAAGCTTTCTTT
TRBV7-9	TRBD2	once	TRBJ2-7	CASSLDTSGYEQYF	TGTGCCAGCAGCTTAGATACTAGCGGCTACGAGCAGTACTTC
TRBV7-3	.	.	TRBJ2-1	CASSFAPRGSYNEQFF	TGTGCCAGCAGCTTTGCCCCACGGGGTTCCTACAATGAGCAGTTCTTC
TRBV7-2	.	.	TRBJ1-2	CASSLGWGRTNYGYTF	TGTGCCAGCAGCTTAGGGTGGGGCAGGACTAACTATGGCTACACCTTC
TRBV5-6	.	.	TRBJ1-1	CASSLGTWVEAFF	TGTGCCAGCAGCTTGGGGACTTGGGTTGAAGCTTTCTTT
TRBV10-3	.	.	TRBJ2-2	CAISATSSNTGVLFF	TGTGCCATCAGTGCTACTAGCAGTAACACCGGGGTGCTGTTTTTT
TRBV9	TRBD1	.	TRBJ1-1	CASSFGQGPMNTEAFF	TGTGCCAGCAGCTTTGGACAGGGGCCCATGAACACTGAAGCTTTCTTT
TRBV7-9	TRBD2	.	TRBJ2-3	CASSSRPPTSGGKTDTQYF	TGTGCCAGCAGCTCCCGTCCGCCGACTAGCGGGGGGAAGACAGATACGCAGTATTTT
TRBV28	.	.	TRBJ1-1	CASSLPGLMNTEAFF	TGTGCCAGCAGTCTGCCGGGACTCATGAACACTGAAGCTTTCTTT
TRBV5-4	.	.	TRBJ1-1	CASSSATVRGTEDFF	TGTGCCAGCAGCTCCGCGACGGTTAGGGGCACTGAAGATTTCTTT
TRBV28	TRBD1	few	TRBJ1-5	CASTNRGDQPQHF	TGTGCCAGCACAAACAGGGGAGATCAGCCCCAGCATTTT
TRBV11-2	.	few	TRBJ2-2	CASSLVETPTGELFF	TGTGCCAGCAGCTTAGTAGAGACTCCTACCGGGGAGCTGTTTTTT
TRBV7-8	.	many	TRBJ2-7	CASSHERLDEQYF	TGTGCCAGCAGTCACGAGAGACTAGACGAGCAGTACTTC
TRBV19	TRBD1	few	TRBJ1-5	CASSLRTGAGQPQHF	TGTGCCAGTAGTCTCCGGACAGGGGCCGGTCAGCCCCAGCATTTT
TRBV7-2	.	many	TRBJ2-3	CAIPGRLTDTQYF	TGTGCCATTCCGGGACGCCTCACAGATACGCAGTATTTT
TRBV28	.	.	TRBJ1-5	CASSLISGAGAGQPQHF	TGTGCCAGCAGTTTAATCTCCGGGGCGGGCGCAGGTCAGCCCCAGCATTTT